This is a list of T cell receptor beta chains from one sample in a study of cytomegalovirus exposure and HLA in healthy donors. The data were produced by immunoSEQ multiplex PCR, yet TCRdb's version contains in-frame clones alone and is incomplete. The repertoire consists of around 150,000 clones, with roughly three quarters occurring once and the leading ten covering 3% to 3.5%. What was sequenced was PBMCs. The origin of the receptors is a man in his forties in good health and CMV-seronegative. Each CDR3 is given with its conserved first and last residue. A D gene is named only where the DNA matches it firmly. Size values are once, few and many counts, or a class for expanded clones, and some rows have none.

CASTTDNQPQHF,TGTGCCAGCACCACTGACAATCAGCCCCAGCATTTT,NA,NA,TRBJ1-5,TRBV7-9
CASSLGIDRGRETQYF,TGCGCCAGCAGCTTGGGCATAGACAGGGGGCGGGAGACCCAGTACTTC,once,TRBD1,TRBJ2-5,TRBV5-1
CASSVGGGQPQHF,TGTGCCAGCAGCGTAGGAGGCGGCCAGCCCCAGCATTTT,few,NA,TRBJ1-5,TRBV9
CASSQAPGQGNYGYTF,TGCGCCAGCAGCCAAGCCCCGGGACAGGGAAACTATGGCTACACCTTC,NA,TRBD1,TRBJ1-2,TRBV4-3
CASSYSKSSYNSPLHF,TGTGCCAGCAGTTACTCGAAGAGCTCCTATAATTCACCCCTCCACTTT,NA,NA,TRBJ1-6,TRBV6-5
CASSLDGFGYEQFF,TGTGCCAGCAGCTTGGACGGGTTCGGGTATGAGCAGTTCTTC,NA,NA,TRBJ2-1,TRBV5-6
CASTGTGGDEQYF,TGTGCCAGTACCGGGACAGGGGGCGACGAGCAGTACTTC,NA,TRBD1,TRBJ2-7,TRBV2
CASSLDGYEQYF,TGTGCCAGCAGCCTGGACGGGTACGAGCAGTACTTC,NA,NA,TRBJ2-7,TRBV5-5
CASSQDLNRANTEAFF,TGCGCCAGCAGCCAAGATTTAAACAGGGCAAACACTGAAGCTTTCTTT,NA,NA,TRBJ1-1,TRBV4-1
CASSAASGARETQYF,TGTGCCAGCAGCGCCGCCTCAGGGGCGCGGGAGACCCAGTACTTC,NA,NA,TRBJ2-5,TRBV9
CASSLAPDSGTGELFF,TGCGCCAGCAGCTTGGCACCAGACAGTGGCACCGGGGAGCTGTTTTTT,NA,NA,TRBJ2-2,TRBV5-1
CSVLKLTGGTDTQYF,TGCAGCGTTCTCAAACTTACAGGGGGCACAGATACGCAGTATTTT,NA,TRBD1,TRBJ2-3,TRBV29-1
CATGYEQYF,TGTGCCACGGGTTACGAGCAGTACTTC,few,NA,TRBJ2-7,TRBV6-1
CASSGVKGHLFLGNQPQHF,TGTGCCAGCAGTGGCGTGAAGGGGCACCTCTTTTTGGGCAATCAGCCCCAGCATTTT,NA,NA,TRBJ1-5,TRBV6-1
CASSATGSTYEQYF,TGTGCCAGCAGTGCGACAGGTTCTACCTACGAGCAGTACTTC,NA,NA,TRBJ2-7,TRBV6-1
CAISDSQREQYF,TGTGCCATCAGTGACTCACAGCGGGAGCAGTACTTC,NA,NA,TRBJ2-7,TRBV10-3
CASSLGQDYEQYF,TGCGCCAGCAGCTTAGGACAGGACTACGAGCAGTACTTC,NA,TRBD1,TRBJ2-7,TRBV5-1
CSVGQISYEQYF,TGCAGCGTGGGACAGATCTCCTACGAGCAGTACTTC,NA,TRBD1,TRBJ2-7,TRBV29-1
CASSFGPTRETQYF,TGTGCCAGCAGCTTCGGGCCGACTAGGGAGACCCAGTACTTC,NA,NA,TRBJ2-5,TRBV7-3
CAISVQGAPDTEAFF,TGTGCCATCAGTGTCCAGGGGGCGCCGGACACTGAAGCTTTCTTT,NA,TRBD1,TRBJ1-1,TRBV10-3
CASPPLLPRPTDTQYF,TGTGCCAGCCCCCCACTCCTGCCGAGGCCCACAGATACGCAGTATTTT,NA,NA,TRBJ2-3,TRBV6-6
CASTSRREGQPQHF,TGTGCCAGCACCTCCCGCAGGGAGGGTCAGCCCCAGCATTTT,NA,NA,TRBJ1-5,TRBV6-1
CASSLSPGGGYEQYF,TGCGCCAGCAGCTTGTCGCCGGGGGGCGGATACGAGCAGTACTTC,NA,NA,TRBJ2-7,TRBV5-1
CASQHQTGEGEKLFF,TGCGCCAGCCAGCACCAGACAGGGGAGGGCGAAAAACTGTTTTTT,NA,TRBD1,TRBJ1-4,TRBV5-1
CASGRGAEQYF,TGTGCCAGCGGTCGGGGGGCCGAGCAGTACTTC,NA,NA,TRBJ2-7,TRBV6-1
CASSKQGAGGSEQFF,TGTGCCAGCAGTAAACAGGGGGCCGGTGGTAGTGAGCAGTTCTTC,NA,TRBD1,TRBJ2-1,TRBV25-1
CAISRTGQNTEAFF,TGTGCCATCAGTAGGACAGGTCAGAACACTGAAGCTTTCTTT,NA,TRBD1,TRBJ1-1,TRBV10-3
CAWSGTGTDEKLFF,TGTGCCTGGAGCGGGACAGGAACCGATGAAAAACTGTTTTTT,NA,TRBD1,TRBJ1-4,TRBV30
CASRSTSGGPYEQYF,TGTGCCAGCAGGTCAACTAGCGGGGGCCCCTACGAGCAGTACTTC,NA,TRBD2,TRBJ2-7,TRBV6-5
CASSPYGDEQYF,TGTGCCAGCAGCCCGTACGGAGACGAGCAGTACTTC,NA,NA,TRBJ2-7,TRBV6-6
CAISETGGETQYF,TGTGCCATCAGTGAAACGGGGGGGGAGACCCAGTACTTC,once,TRBD2,TRBJ2-5,TRBV10-3
CSVKQGRGETQYF,TGCAGCGTAAAACAGGGGCGAGGAGAGACCCAGTACTTC,NA,TRBD1,TRBJ2-5,TRBV29-1
CASSLRRRVGEQYF,TGTGCCAGCAGCTTGAGGCGGCGGGTCGGCGAGCAGTACTTC,NA,NA,TRBJ2-7,TRBV5-6
CASSHQNEQFF,TGTGCCAGCAGCCACCAGAATGAGCAGTTCTTC,few,NA,TRBJ2-1,TRBV4-2
CASSGTGEDTEAFF,TGTGCCAGCAGTGGGACAGGGGAAGACACTGAAGCTTTCTTT,NA,TRBD1,TRBJ1-1,TRBV6-1
CASSLVQGGEQYF,TGTGCCAGCAGCTTAGTTCAGGGAGGCGAGCAGTACTTC,NA,NA,TRBJ2-7,TRBV7-2
CSVEGGRGNTIYF,TGCAGCGTTGAAGGAGGCCGTGGAAACACCATATATTTT,NA,NA,TRBJ1-3,TRBV29-1